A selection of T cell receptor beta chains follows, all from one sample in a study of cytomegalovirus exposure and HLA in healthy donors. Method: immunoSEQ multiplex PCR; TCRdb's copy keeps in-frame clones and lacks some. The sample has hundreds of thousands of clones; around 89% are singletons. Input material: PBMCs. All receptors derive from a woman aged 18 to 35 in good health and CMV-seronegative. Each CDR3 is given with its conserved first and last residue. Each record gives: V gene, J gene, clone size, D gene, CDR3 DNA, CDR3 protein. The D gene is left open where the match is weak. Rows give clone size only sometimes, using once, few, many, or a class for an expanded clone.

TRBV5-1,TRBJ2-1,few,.,TGCGCCAGCAGAGAGGGGTGGGAGGACTACAATGAGCAGTTCTTC,CASREGWEDYNEQFF
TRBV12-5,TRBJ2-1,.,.,TGTGCTAGTGGTTTGGGACTTTACAATGAGCAGTTCTTC,CASGLGLYNEQFF
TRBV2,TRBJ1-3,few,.,TGTGCCAGCAGCAGGGACTCCTCGTGGGACACCATATATTTT,CASSRDSSWDTIYF
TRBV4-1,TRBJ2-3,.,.,TGCGCCAGCAGCCCGAAAGATCTAGTTTTTCCAGATACGCAGTATTTT,CASSPKDLVFPDTQYF
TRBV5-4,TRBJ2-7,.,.,TGTGCCAGCAGCTTGGCCCTCGCCCAGTCCTACGAGCAGTACTTC,CASSLALAQSYEQYF
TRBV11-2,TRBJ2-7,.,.,TGTGCCAGCAGCTTAGGCAGTACCAACGAGCAGTACTTC,CASSLGSTNEQYF
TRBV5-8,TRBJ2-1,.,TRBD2,TGTGCCAGCATCAGCGGGAGAAGGTACAATGAGCAGTTCTTC,CASISGRRYNEQFF
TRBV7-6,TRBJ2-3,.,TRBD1,TGTGCCAGCAGCTTGACAGGGGGCCCCACAGATACGCAGTATTTT,CASSLTGGPTDTQYF
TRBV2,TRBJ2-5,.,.,TGTGCCAGCACGGTACGGGGAAGCCAAGAGACCCAGTACTTC,CASTVRGSQETQYF
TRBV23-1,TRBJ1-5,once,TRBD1,TGCGCCAGCAGTCACCGGTCCGGACAGGGATGCCCCCTTCAGCCCCAGCATTTT,CASSHRSGQGCPLQPQHF
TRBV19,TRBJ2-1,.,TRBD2,TGTGCCAGTAGTCAGCGGGGACCCTACAATGAGCAGTTCTTC,CASSQRGPYNEQFF
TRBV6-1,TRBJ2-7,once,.,TGTGCCAGCAGTGTCTATTTGACAGATTCCTACGAGCAGTACTTC,CASSVYLTDSYEQYF
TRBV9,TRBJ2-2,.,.,TGTGCCAGCAGCGTATCCCCAGACAGAACGAACACCGGGGAGCTGTTTTTT,CASSVSPDRTNTGELFF
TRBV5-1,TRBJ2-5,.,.,TGCGCCAGCAGCCGGTCGGCAGGGCAAGAGACCCAGTACTTC,CASSRSAGQETQYF
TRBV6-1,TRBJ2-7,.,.,TGTGCCAGCACCCTTATGGGACTTTCCTACGAGCAGTACTTC,CASTLMGLSYEQYF
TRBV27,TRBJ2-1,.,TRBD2,TGTGCCAGCAGCCTCCTAGCGGGGCCCTACAATGAGCAGTTCTTC,CASSLLAGPYNEQFF
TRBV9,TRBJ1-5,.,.,TGTGCCAGCAGCGTAGAACCCTCGGTTCGGGGTCAGCCCCAGCATTTT,CASSVEPSVRGQPQHF
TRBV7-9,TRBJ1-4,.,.,TGTGCCAGCAGCTCCCTAACAAGGAGGGAGCGCGAAAAACTGTTTTTT,CASSSLTRREREKLFF
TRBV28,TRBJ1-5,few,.,TGTGCCAGCAGGACTCCTAATCAGCCCCAGCATTTT,CASRTPNQPQHF
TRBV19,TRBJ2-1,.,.,TGTGCCAGTAGTATTCATGGGCAGAAGCTAAGCTCCTACAATGAGCAGTTCTTC,CASSIHGQKLSSYNEQFF
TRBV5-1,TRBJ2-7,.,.,TGCGCCAGCAGCTTGGGACTCTACGAGCAGTACTTC,CASSLGLYEQYF
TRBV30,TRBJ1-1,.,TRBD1,TGTGCCTGGAGTGTACAGGGGATGAACACTGAAGCTTTCTTT,CAWSVQGMNTEAFF
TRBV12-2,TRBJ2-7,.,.,TGTGCAAGTCGCTCTTCCGGGACAGGGCACCTATACGAGCAGTACTTC,CASRSSGTGHLYEQYF
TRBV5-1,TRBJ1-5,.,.,TGCGCCAGCAGCCTGGGGAGGGCAGGTGGGCCCCAGCATTTT,CASSLGRAGGPQHF
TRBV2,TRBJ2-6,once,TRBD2,TGTGCCAGCAGGACCAGCTTTAGCGGGAGTAGCTCTGGGGCCAACGTCCTGACTTTC,CASRTSFSGSSSGANVLTF
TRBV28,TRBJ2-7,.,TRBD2,TGTGCCAGCAGTTTACGCCCTGGGACTAGCGGGAGTGCCTACGAGCAGTACTTC,CASSLRPGTSGSAYEQYF
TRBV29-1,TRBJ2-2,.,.,TGCAGCGTTGAAGAGGCCACCGGGGAGCTGTTTTTT,CSVEEATGELFF
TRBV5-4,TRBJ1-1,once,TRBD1,TGTGCCACAGGACAGGAGCGAACCTCGCTCACTGAAGCTTTCTTT,CATGQERTSLTEAFF